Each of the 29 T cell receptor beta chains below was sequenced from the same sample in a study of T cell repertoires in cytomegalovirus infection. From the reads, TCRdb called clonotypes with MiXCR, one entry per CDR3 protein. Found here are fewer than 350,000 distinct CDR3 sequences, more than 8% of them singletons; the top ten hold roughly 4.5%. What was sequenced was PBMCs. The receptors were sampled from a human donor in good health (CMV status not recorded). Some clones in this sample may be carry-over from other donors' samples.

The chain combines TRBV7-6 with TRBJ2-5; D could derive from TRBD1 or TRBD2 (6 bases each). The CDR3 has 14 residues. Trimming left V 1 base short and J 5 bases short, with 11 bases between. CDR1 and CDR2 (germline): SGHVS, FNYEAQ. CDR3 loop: CASSLDGGWETQYF. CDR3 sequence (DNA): TGTGCCAGCAGCTTAGACGGGGGCTGGGAGACCCAGTACTTC.

The chain's CDR3 is CASGHPSGRVGEQFF. CDR3 nucleotide sequence: TGTGCTAGTGGTCATCCTAGCGGGAGGGTCGGGGAGCAGTTCTTC. The V and J genes are TRBV12-5 and TRBJ2-1, with 12 bases fitting TRBD2. Germline CDR1 LGHNT, CDR2 FRNRAP. With 5 bases clipped from V and 10 bases from J, the junction kept 9 bases outside the gene matches. This CDR3 is built from 15 residues. The variable domain in full, completed from reference TRBV12-5 and TRBJ2-1, reads DARVTQTPRHKVTEMGQEVTMRCQPILGHNTVFWYRQTMMQGLELLAYFRNRAPLDDSGMPKDRFSAEMPDATLATLKIQPSEPRDSAVYFCASGHPSGRVGEQFFGPGTRLTVL.

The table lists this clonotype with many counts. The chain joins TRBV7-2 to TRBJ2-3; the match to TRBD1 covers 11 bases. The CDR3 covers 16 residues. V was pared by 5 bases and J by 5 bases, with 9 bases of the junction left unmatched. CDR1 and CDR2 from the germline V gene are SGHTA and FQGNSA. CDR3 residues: CASSPSPGQGGDTQYF. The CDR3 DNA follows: TGTGCCAGCAGCCCGTCACCGGGACAGGGGGGAGATACGCAGTATTTT.

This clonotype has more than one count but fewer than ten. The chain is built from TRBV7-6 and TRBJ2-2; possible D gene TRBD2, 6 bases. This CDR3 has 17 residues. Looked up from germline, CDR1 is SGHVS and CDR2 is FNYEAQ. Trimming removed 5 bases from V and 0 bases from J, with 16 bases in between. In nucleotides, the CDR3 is TGTGCCAGCAGCCCCAAGGGAGGCACCCCGAACACCGGGGAGCTGTTTTTT. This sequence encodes CASSPKGGTPNTGELFF.

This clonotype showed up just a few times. This CDR3 is CASSLSTSHTQYF. DNA of the CDR3: TGTGCCAGCAGCTTATCGACAAGCCATACGCAGTATTTT. The V gene is TRBV7-3, the J gene TRBJ2-3; D is undetermined. The V and J ends lost 2 bases and 7 bases respectively, with 10 bases between them. The CDR3 has 13 amino acids. Germline CDR1 and CDR2: SGHTA and FQGTGA.

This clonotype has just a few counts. The CDR3 DNA follows: TGTGCCAGCAGTTCCCTAAAGGGGACTAGCGGGAGGGCCACTAGCACAGATACGCAGTATTTT. Protein product: CASSSLKGTSGRATSTDTQYF. This chain uses TRBV12-3 or TRBV12-4 with TRBJ2-3; 16 bases agree with TRBD2. The CDR3 loop spans 21 amino acids. Trimming cost V 4 bases and J 0 bases; bases outside gene matches: 13.

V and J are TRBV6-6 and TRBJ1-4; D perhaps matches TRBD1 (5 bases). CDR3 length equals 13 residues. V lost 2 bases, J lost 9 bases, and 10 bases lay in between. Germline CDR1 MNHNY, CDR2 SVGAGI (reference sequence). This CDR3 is CASSYEGQQKLFF. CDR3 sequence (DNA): TGTGCCAGCAGTTACGAGGGGCAGCAAAAACTGTTTTTT.

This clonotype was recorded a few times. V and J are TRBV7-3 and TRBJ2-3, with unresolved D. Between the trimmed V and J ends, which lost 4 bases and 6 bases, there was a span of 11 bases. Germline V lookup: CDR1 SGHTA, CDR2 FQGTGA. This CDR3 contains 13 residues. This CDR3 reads CASSSQRVDTQYF. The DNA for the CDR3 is TGTGCCAGCAGCTCTCAAAGAGTGGATACGCAGTATTTT.

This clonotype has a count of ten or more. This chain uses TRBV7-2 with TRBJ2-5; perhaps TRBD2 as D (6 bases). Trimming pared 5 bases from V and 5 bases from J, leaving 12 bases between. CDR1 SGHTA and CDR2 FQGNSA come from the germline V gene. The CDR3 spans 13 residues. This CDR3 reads CASSLTSSETQYF. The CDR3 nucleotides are TGTGCCAGCAGCCTTACTAGCTCGGAGACCCAGTACTTC. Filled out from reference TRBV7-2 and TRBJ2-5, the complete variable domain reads GAGVSQSPSNKVTEKGKDVELRCDPISGHTALYWYRQSLGQGLEFLIYFQGNSAPDKSGLPSDRFSAERTGGSVSTLTIQRTQQEDSAVYLCASSLTSSETQYFGPGTRLLVL.

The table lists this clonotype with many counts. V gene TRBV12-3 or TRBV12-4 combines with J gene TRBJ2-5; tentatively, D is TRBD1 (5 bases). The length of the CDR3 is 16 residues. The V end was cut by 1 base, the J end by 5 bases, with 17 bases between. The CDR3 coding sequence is TGTGCCAGCAGTTTAGGGGGCGAATCGTTGGGGGAGACCCAGTACTTC. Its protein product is CASSLGGESLGETQYF.

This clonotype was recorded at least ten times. CDR3 amino acids: CASNLGTGGTYEQYF. CDR3 sequence (DNA): TGTGCCAGCAACCTAGGGACAGGGGGGACCTACGAGCAGTACTTC. The rearrangement links TRBV28 to TRBJ2-7; TRBD1 agrees at 11 bases. This CDR3 has 15 amino acids. Unmatched junction bases numbered 7, after V lost 7 bases and J lost 2 bases. Germline V gives CDR1 MDHEN, CDR2 SYDVKM.

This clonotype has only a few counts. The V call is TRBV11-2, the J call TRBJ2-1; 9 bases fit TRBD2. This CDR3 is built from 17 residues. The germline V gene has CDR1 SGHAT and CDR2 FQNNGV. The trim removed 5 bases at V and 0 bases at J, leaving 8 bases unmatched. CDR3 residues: CASSPRLAAGSYNEQFF. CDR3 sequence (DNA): TGTGCCAGCAGCCCGAGACTAGCGGCTGGCTCCTACAATGAGCAGTTCTTC.

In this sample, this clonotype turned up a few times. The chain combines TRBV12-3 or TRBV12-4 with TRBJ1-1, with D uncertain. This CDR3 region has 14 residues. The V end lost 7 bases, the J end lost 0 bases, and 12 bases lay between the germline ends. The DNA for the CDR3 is TGTGCCAGCACCGCAAGGTCCATGAACACTGAAGCTTTCTTT. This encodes CASTARSMNTEAFF.

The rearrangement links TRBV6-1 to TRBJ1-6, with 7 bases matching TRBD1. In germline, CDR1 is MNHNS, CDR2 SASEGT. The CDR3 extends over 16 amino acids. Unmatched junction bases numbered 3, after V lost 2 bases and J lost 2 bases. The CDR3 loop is CASSERGLTYNSPLHF. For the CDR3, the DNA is TGTGCCAGCAGTGAAAGGGGGCTGACCTATAATTCACCCCTCCACTTT.

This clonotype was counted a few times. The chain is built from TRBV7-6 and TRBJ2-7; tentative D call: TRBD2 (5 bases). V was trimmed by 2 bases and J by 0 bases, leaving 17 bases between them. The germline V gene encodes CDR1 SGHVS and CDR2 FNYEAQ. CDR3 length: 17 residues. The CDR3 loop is CASSLYGLSGYSYEQYF. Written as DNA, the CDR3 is TGTGCCAGCAGCTTATACGGGTTGAGCGGTTACTCCTACGAGCAGTACTTC.

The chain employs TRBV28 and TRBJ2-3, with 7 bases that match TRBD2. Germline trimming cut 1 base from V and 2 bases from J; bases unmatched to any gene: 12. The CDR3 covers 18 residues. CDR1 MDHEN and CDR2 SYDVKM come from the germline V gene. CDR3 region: CASSLLIKGGRDTDTQYF. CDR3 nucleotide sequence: TGTGCCAGCAGTTTATTAATAAAGGGCGGGAGAGACACAGATACGCAGTATTTT. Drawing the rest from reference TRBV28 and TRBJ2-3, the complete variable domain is DVKVTQSSRYLVKRTGEKVFLECVQDMDHENMFWYRQDPGLGLRLIYFSYDVKMKEKGDIPEGYSVSREKKERFSLILESASTNQTSMYLCASSLLIKGGRDTDTQYFGPGTRLTVL.

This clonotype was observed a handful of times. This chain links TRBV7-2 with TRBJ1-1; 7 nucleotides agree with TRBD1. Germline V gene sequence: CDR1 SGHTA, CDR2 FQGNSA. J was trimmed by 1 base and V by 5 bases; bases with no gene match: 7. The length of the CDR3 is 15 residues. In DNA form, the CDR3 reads TGTGCCAGCAGCCGCGACAGGGCGAAGAACACTGAAGCTTTCTTT. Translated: CASSRDRAKNTEAFF.

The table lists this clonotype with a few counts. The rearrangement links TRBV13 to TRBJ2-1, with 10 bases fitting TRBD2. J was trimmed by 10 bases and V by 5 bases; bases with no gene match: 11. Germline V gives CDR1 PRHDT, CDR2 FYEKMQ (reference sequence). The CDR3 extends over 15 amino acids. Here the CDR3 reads CASSLHLAGVVEQFF. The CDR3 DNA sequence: TGTGCCAGCAGCCTACACCTAGCGGGAGTGGTGGAGCAGTTCTTC. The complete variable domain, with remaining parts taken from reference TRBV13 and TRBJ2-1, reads AAGVIQSPRHLIKEKRETATLKCYPIPRHDTVYWYQQGPGQDPQFLISFYEKMQSDKGSIPDRFSAQQFSDYHSELNMSSLELGDSALYFCASSLHLAGVVEQFFGPGTRLTVL.

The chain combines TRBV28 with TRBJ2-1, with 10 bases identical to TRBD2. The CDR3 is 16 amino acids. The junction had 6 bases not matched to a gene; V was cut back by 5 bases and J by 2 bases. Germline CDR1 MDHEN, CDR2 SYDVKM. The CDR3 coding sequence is TGTGCCAGCAGTCCCGCCGGACTAGCGGCCTACAATGAGCAGTTCTTC. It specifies CASSPAGLAAYNEQFF.

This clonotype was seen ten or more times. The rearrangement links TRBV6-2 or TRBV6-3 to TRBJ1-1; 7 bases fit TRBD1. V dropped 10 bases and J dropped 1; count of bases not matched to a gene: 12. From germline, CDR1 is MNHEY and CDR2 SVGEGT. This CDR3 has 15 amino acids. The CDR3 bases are TGTGCCACCATCCGGACAGGACTCCAGAACACTGAAGCTTTCTTT. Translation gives CATIRTGLQNTEAFF.

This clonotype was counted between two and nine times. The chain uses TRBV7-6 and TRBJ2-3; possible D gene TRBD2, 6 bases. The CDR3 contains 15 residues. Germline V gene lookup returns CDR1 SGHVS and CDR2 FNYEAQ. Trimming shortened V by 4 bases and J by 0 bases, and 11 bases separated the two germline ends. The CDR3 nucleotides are TGTGCCAGCAGCTGGGTAGCGGTTAGCACAGATACGCAGTATTTT. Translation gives CASSWVAVSTDTQYF.

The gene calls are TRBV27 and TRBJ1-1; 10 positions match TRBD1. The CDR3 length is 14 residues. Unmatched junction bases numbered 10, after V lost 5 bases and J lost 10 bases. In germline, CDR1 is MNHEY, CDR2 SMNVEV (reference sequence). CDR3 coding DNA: TGTGCCAGCAGTCCCCTCGGGGACAGGGGATTAGCTTTCTTT. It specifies CASSPLGDRGLAFF.

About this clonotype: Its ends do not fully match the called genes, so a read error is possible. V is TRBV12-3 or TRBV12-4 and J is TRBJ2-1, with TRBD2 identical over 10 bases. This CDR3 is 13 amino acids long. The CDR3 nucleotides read TGTGCCAGCAGTTTAGTTTCCCTAGCGGGAGCTATCTTC. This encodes CASSLVSLAGAIF.

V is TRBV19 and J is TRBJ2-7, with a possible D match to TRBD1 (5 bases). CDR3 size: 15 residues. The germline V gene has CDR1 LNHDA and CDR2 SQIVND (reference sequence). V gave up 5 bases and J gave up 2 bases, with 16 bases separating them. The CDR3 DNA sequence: TGTGCCAGTAGTTTGGACACTTGGAATCCCTACGAGCAGTACTTC. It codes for CASSLDTWNPYEQYF. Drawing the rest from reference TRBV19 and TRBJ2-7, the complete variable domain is DGGITQSPKYLFRKEGQNVTLSCEQNLNHDAMYWYRQDPGQGLRLIYYSQIVNDFQKGDIAEGYSVSREKKESFPLTVTSAQKNPTAFYLCASSLDTWNPYEQYFGPGTRLTVT.

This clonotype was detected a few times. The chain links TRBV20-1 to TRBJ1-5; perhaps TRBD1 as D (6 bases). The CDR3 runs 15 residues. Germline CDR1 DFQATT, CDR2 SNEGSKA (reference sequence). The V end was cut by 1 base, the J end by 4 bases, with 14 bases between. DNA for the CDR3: TGCAGTGCTAGAGCTGGCAGGGGATGGAATCAGCCCCAGCATTTT. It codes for CSARAGRGWNQPQHF.

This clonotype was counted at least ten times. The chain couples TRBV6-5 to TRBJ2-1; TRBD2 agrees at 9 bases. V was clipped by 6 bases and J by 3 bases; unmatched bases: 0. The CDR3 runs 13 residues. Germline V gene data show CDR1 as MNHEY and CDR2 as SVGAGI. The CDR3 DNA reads TGTGCCAGCAGGCGGGAGGGCTACAATGAGCAGTTCTTC. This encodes CASRREGYNEQFF.

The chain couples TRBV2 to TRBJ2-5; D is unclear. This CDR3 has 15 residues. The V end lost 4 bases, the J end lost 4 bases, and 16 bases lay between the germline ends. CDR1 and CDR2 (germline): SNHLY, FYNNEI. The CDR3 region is CASSGLPLRVETQYF. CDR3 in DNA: TGTGCCAGCAGTGGGCTTCCACTTAGGGTAGAGACCCAGTACTTC. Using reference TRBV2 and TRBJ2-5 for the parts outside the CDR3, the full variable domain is EPEVTQTPSHQVTQMGQEVILRCVPISNHLYFYWYRQILGQKVEFLVSFYNNEISEKSEIFDDQFSVERPDGSNFTLKIRSTKLEDSAMYFCASSGLPLRVETQYFGPGTRLLVL.

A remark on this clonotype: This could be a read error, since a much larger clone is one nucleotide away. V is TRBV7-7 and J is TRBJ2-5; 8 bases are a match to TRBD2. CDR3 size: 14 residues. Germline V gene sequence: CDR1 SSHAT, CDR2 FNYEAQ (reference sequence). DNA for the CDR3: TGTGCCTGCAGCTTTAGCGGGGCTCAAGAGACCCAGTACTTC. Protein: CACSFSGAQETQYF.

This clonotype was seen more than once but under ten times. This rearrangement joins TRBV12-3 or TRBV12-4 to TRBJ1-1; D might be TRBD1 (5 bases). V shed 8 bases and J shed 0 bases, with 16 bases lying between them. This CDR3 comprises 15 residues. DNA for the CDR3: TGTGCCAGCCTGGCCGGGGGTCAGCTGAACACTGAAGCTTTCTTT. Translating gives CASLAGGQLNTEAFF.